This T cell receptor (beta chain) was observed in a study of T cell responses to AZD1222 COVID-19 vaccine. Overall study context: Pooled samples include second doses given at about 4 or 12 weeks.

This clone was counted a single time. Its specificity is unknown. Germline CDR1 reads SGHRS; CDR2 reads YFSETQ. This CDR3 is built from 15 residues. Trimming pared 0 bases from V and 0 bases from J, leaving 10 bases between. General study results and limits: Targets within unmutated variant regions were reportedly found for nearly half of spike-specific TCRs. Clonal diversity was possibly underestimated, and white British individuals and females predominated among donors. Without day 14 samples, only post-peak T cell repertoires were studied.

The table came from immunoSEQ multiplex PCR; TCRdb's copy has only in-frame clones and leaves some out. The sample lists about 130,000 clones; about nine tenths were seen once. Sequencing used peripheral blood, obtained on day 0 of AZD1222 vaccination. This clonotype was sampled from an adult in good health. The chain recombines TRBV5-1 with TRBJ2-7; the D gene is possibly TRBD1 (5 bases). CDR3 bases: TGCGCCAGCAGCTTGGTGTCAGGGCACTCCTACGAGCAGTACTTC. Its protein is CASSLVSGHSYEQYF. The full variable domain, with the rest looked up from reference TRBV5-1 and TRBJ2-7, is KAGVTQTPRYLIKTRGQQVTLSCSPISGHRSVSWYQQTPGQGLQFLFEYFSETQRNKGNFPGRFSGRQFSNSRSEMNVSTLELGDSALYLCASSLVSGHSYEQYFGPGTRLTVT.